These T cell receptor beta chains were read from a single sample in a study of T cell responses to AZD1222 COVID-19 vaccine. Profiling relied on immunoSEQ multiplex PCR, and the TCRdb table lists in-frame clones only, not all of them. The sample lists more than 150,000 clones, approximately 91% occurring once. Source: peripheral blood, taken 28 days after the second AZD1222 dose. The receptors here all came from an adult who received the AZD1222 COVID-19 vaccine. CDR3s include the opening cysteine and the closing phenylalanine or tryptophan. Each record gives: D gene, clone size, V gene, J gene, CDR3 protein, CDR3 DNA. D genes are given only for firm matches. Clone size is given for some rows only: seen once, a few or many times, or a class if the clone is expanded.

>NA|NA|TRBV4-2|TRBJ1-1
CASSPQDMNTEAFF
TGTGCCAGCAGCCCCCAGGATATGAACACTGAAGCTTTCTTT
>NA|NA|TRBV6-6|TRBJ2-7
CASMDKPYEQYF
TGTGCCAGCATGGATAAACCCTACGAGCAGTACTTC
>TRBD1|NA|TRBV27|TRBJ1-1
CASRGLGQGSLLFF
TGTGCCAGCCGAGGACTAGGACAGGGCTCCCTCCTATTCTTT
>NA|NA|TRBV7-8|TRBJ1-3
CASSWSGSGNTIYF
TGTGCCAGCAGCTGGTCAGGCTCTGGAAACACCATATATTTT
>TRBD2|NA|TRBV7-9|TRBJ2-1
CASSLRLAGVTFF
TGTGCCAGCAGCTTGCGACTAGCGGGAGTGACGTTCTTC
>TRBD1|NA|TRBV6-5|TRBJ2-3
CAARTGETDTQYF
TGTGCCGCACGGACAGGGGAAACAGATACGCAGTATTTT
>NA|NA|TRBV4-1|TRBJ1-1
CASSISPGTEAFF
TGCGCCAGCAGCATCAGCCCTGGGACTGAAGCTTTCTTT
>NA|once|TRBV6-5|TRBJ1-2
CASRGTGGAYGYTF
TGTGCCAGCAGGGGTACTGGGGGGGCCTATGGCTACACCTTC
>NA|NA|TRBV18|TRBJ1-1
CASSPRAEREAFF
TGTGCCAGCTCACCAAGGGCCGAACGGGAAGCTTTCTTT
>NA|NA|TRBV2|TRBJ1-2
CASRGDAPGGYTF
TGTGCCAGCAGGGGGGACGCCCCGGGTGGCTACACCTTC
>TRBD1|many|TRBV7-8|TRBJ1-6
CASSADRGNSPLHF
TGTGCCAGCAGCGCGGACAGGGGAAATTCACCCCTCCACTTT
>NA|NA|TRBV5-1|TRBJ2-1
CASSLSVGSSYNEQFF
TGCGCCAGCAGCCTCAGCGTTGGGAGCTCCTACAATGAGCAGTTCTTC
>NA|NA|TRBV29-1|TRBJ2-3
CSVDPTDTQYF
TGCAGCGTTGATCCCACAGATACGCAGTATTTT
>NA|NA|TRBV7-9|TRBJ2-7
CASSLAHGQGTSSYEQYF
TGTGCCAGCAGCTTAGCTCATGGGCAGGGGACCAGCTCCTACGAGCAGTACTTC
>TRBD1|NA|TRBV2|TRBJ1-1
CASRGGRGLVNTEAFF
TGTGCCAGTCGTGGGGGCAGGGGGTTGGTGAACACTGAAGCTTTCTTT
>TRBD1|NA|TRBV6-4|TRBJ1-1
CASSLTGGTTEAFF
TGTGCCAGCAGTTTGACAGGGGGAACCACTGAAGCTTTCTTT
>NA|NA|TRBV12-3/TRBV12-4|TRBJ1-1
CASSLGGNTEAFF
TGTGCCAGCAGTTTAGGGGGGAACACTGAAGCTTTCTTT
>NA|few|TRBV30|TRBJ1-6
CAWSVGQGSSPLHF
TGTGCCTGGAGTGTAGGGCAGGGGAGTTCACCCCTCCACTTT
>TRBD2|NA|TRBV28|TRBJ2-7
CASRETSGSFYEQYF
TGTGCCAGCAGAGAGACTAGCGGGAGTTTCTACGAGCAGTACTTC
>NA|NA|TRBV27|TRBJ2-1
CASRATLGEQVNLLNEQFF
TGTGCCAGCAGGGCCACTTTGGGTGAGCAAGTTAACCTACTCAATGAGCAGTTCTTC
>NA|NA|TRBV18|TRBJ1-5
CASSPPGRSNQPQHF
TGTGCCAGCTCACCACCTGGACGGAGCAATCAGCCCCAGCATTTT
>NA|NA|TRBV6-1|TRBJ2-3
CASSERLADKTDTQYF
TGTGCCAGCAGTGAACGCTTGGCAGATAAAACAGATACGCAGTATTTT
>NA|once|TRBV7-8|TRBJ2-2
CASSPRPGSAGANTGELFF
TGTGCCAGCAGTCCTAGACCGGGATCAGCGGGCGCGAACACCGGGGAGCTGTTTTTT
>NA|NA|TRBV6-1|TRBJ1-6
CASSGQGFMFKSPLHF
TGTGCCAGCAGTGGGCAGGGGTTTATGTTCAAATCACCCCTCCACTTT
>TRBD1|NA|TRBV11-2|TRBJ2-5
CASSLETGAQETQYF
TGTGCCAGCAGCTTAGAGACAGGGGCTCAAGAGACCCAGTACTTC
>NA|NA|TRBV4-1|TRBJ2-2
CASSFTGIGTGELFF
TGCGCCAGCAGCTTTACAGGGATTGGCACCGGGGAGCTGTTTTTT
>NA|NA|TRBV28|TRBJ2-7
CASSLGTSIYEQYF
TGTGCCAGCAGTTTGGGAACTTCAATCTACGAGCAGTACTTC
>TRBD2|NA|TRBV2|TRBJ2-1
CASSQDGGNNEQFF
TGTGCCAGCAGTCAGGACGGGGGGAACAATGAGCAGTTCTTC
>NA|NA|TRBV20-1|TRBJ2-5
CSARRQETQYF
TGCAGTGCTAGGCGCCAAGAGACCCAGTACTTC
>NA|NA|TRBV18|TRBJ2-2
CASSPRKSGELFF
TGTGCCAGCTCACCACGGAAGAGTGGGGAGCTGTTTTTT
>TRBD1|NA|TRBV18|TRBJ1-1
CASSPTTSRGRTEAFF
TGTGCCAGCTCACCAACGACGAGCAGGGGGAGGACTGAAGCTTTCTTT
>NA|NA|TRBV4-2|TRBJ2-1
CASSQVGNEQFF
TGTGCCAGCAGCCAAGTGGGCAATGAGCAGTTCTTC
>TRBD2|NA|TRBV7-9|TRBJ2-1
CASSLGGLAGSNEQFF
TGTGCCAGCAGCTTAGGGGGACTAGCGGGGAGCAATGAGCAGTTCTTC
>NA|NA|TRBV18|TRBJ2-2
CASSSSRSPMGKLFF
TGTGCCAGCTCATCTTCGAGGAGCCCCATGGGGAAGCTGTTTTTT
>NA|NA|TRBV6-5|TRBJ2-1
CASRAFSFPYNEQFF
TGTGCCAGCAGAGCCTTTAGCTTCCCCTACAATGAGCAGTTCTTC
>TRBD1|NA|TRBV3-1/TRBV3-2|TRBJ1-4
CASSHRDRGNEKLFF
TGTGCCAGCAGCCACCGGGACAGGGGTAATGAAAAACTGTTTTTT
>NA|NA|TRBV5-1|TRBJ2-3
CASGSTDTQYF
TGCGCCAGCGGATCCACAGATACGCAGTATTTT
>NA|NA|TRBV19|TRBJ1-5
CASSIKIGGLQPQHF
TGTGCCAGTAGTATAAAGATCGGGGGATTGCAGCCCCAGCATTTT
>TRBD2|NA|TRBV27|TRBJ2-5
CASSSTRAGAETQYF
TGTGCCAGCAGTTCGACTCGAGCGGGAGCAGAGACCCAGTACTTC
>NA|few|TRBV3-1/TRBV3-2|TRBJ1-1
CASSQVGGEVAFF
TGTGCCAGCAGCCAAGTGGGCGGGGAGGTAGCTTTCTTT
>NA|NA|TRBV11-2|TRBJ2-2
CASSLSPNTGELFF
TGTGCCAGCAGCTTGTCCCCGAACACCGGGGAGCTGTTTTTT
>NA|NA|TRBV5-4|TRBJ1-2
CASSLERGNYGYTF
TGTGCCAGCAGCTTGGAAAGGGGGAACTATGGCTACACCTTC